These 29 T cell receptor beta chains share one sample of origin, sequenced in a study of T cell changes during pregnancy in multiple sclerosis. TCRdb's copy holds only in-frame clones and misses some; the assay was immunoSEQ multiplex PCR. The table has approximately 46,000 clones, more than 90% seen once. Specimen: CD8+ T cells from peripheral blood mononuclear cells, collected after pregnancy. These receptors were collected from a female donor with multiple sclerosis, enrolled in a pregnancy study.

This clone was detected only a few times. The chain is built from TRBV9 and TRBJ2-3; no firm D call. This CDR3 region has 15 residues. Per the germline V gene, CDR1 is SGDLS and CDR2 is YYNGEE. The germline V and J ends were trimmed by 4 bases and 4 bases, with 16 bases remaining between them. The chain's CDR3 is CASSPFGRLPDTQYF. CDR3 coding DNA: TGTGCCAGCAGCCCCTTCGGCAGGTTACCAGATACGCAGTATTTT.

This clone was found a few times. The CDR3: CASSRSVNRGYRGYTF. CDR3 bases: TGCGCCAGCAGCCGATCGGTAAACAGGGGATATCGCGGCTACACCTTC. This chain joins TRBV4-1 and TRBJ1-2; 7 nucleotides agree with TRBD1. V dropped 4 bases and J dropped 8; count of bases not matched to a gene: 16. This CDR3 comprises 16 residues. The V gene's germline CDR1 is MGHRA and CDR2 YSYEKL.

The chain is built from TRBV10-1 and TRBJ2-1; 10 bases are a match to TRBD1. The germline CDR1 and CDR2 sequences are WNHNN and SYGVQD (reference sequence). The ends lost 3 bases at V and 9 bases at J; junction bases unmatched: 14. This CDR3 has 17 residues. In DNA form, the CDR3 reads TGCGCCAGCAGTGACCCCGCCGGGACAGGGGCGTTCACTGAGCAGTTCTTC. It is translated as CASSDPAGTGAFTEQFF.

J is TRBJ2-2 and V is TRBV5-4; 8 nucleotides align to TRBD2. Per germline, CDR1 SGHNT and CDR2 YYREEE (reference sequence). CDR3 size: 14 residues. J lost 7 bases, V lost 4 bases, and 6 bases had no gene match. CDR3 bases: TGTGCCAGCAGCCACGGACTAGCTGTCGGGGAGCTGTTTTTT. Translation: CASSHGLAVGELFF. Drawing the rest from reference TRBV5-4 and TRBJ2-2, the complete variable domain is ETGVTQSPTHLIKTRGQQVTLRCSSQSGHNTVSWYQQALGQGPQFIFQYYREEENGRGNFPPRFSGLQFPNYSSELNVNALELDDSALYLCASSHGLAVGELFFGEGSRLTVL.

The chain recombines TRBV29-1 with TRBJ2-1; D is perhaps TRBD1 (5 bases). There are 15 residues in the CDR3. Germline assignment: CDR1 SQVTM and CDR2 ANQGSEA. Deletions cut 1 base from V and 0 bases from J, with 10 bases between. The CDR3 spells CSVEGGRPSYNEQFF. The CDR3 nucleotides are TGCAGCGTTGAAGGGGGCAGGCCCTCCTACAATGAGCAGTTCTTC.

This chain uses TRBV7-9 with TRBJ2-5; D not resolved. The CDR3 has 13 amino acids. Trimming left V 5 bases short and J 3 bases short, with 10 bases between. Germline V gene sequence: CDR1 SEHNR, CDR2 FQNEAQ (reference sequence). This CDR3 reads CASSPHPKETQYF. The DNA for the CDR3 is TGTGCCAGCAGCCCCCATCCTAAAGAGACCCAGTACTTC.

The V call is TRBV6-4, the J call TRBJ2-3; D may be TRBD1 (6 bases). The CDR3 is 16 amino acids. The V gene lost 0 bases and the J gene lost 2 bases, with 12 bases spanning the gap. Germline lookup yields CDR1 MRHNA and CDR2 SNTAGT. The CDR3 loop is CASSDSRQADTDTQYF. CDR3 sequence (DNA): TGTGCCAGCAGTGACTCGCGACAGGCCGACACAGATACGCAGTATTTT.

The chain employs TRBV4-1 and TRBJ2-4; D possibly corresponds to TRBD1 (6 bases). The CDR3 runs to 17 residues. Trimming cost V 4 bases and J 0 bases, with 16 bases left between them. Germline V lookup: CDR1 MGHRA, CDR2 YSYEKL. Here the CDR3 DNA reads TGCGCCAGCAGCCCTGACGAGGGGGAACTAGCCAAAAACATTCAGTACTTC. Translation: CASSPDEGELAKNIQYF.

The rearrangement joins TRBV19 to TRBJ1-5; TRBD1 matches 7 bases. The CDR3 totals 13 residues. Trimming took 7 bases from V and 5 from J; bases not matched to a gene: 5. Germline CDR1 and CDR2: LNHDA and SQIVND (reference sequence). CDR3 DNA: TGTGCCAGTAACAGGGGTTACGATCAGCCCCAGCATTTT. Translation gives CASNRGYDQPQHF.

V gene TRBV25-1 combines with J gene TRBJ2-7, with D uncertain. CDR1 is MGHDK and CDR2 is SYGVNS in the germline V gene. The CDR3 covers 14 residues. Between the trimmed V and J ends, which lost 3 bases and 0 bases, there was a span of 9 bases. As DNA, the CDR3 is TGTGCCAGCAGTGAGGGTCACAGCTCCTACGAGCAGTACTTC. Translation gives CASSEGHSSYEQYF.

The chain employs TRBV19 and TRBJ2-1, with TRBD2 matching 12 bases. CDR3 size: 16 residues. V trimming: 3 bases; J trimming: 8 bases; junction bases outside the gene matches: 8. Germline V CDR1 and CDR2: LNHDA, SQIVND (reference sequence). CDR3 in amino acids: CASSIRLAGGPDEQFF. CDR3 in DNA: TGTGCCAGTAGTATCAGGCTAGCGGGAGGGCCGGATGAGCAGTTCTTC.

CDR3 sequence: CASSERGSDSGNTIYF. The CDR3 DNA reads as TGTGCCAGCAGTGAAAGGGGTTCGGACTCTGGAAACACCATATATTTT. V usage is TRBV6-1 and J usage is TRBJ1-3; a possible D gene is TRBD1 (5 bases). The V end lost 2 bases, the J end lost 0 bases, and 11 bases lay between the germline ends. This CDR3 is 16 amino acids long. Germline assignment: CDR1 MNHNS and CDR2 SASEGT.

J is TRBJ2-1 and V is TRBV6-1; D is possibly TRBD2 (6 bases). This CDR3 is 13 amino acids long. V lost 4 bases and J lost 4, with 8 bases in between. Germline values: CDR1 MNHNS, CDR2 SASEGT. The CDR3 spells CASSGLGYNEQFF. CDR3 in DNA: TGTGCCAGCAGTGGACTAGGATACAATGAGCAGTTCTTC.

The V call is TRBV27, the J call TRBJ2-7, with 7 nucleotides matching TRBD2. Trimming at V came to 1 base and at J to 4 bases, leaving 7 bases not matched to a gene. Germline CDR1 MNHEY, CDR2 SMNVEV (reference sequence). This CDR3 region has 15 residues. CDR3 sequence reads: CASSLLASGAYEQYF. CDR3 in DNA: TGTGCCAGCAGTTTATTGGCTAGCGGAGCGTACGAGCAGTACTTC.

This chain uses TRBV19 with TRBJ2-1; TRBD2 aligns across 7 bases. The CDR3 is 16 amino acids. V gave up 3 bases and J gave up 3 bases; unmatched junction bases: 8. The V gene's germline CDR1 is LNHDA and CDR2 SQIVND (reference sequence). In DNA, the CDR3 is TGTGCCAGTAGTATTACGAGCGGGGCCTACTACAATGAGCAGTTCTTC. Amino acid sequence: CASSITSGAYYNEQFF.

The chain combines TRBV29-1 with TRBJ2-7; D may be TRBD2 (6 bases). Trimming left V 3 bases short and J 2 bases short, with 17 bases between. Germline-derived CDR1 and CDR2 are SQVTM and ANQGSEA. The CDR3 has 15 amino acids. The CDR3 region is CSVESSAATTYEQYF. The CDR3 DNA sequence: TGCAGCGTTGAGTCTAGCGCGGCCACCACCTACGAGCAGTACTTC.

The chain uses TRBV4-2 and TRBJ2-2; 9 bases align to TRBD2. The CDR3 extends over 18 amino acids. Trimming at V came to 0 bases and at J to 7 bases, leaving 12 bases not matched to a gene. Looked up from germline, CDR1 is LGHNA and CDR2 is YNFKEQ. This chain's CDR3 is CASSQDKGGRAMNGELFF. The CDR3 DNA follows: TGTGCCAGCAGCCAAGATAAGGGCGGGAGGGCCATGAACGGGGAGCTGTTTTTT.

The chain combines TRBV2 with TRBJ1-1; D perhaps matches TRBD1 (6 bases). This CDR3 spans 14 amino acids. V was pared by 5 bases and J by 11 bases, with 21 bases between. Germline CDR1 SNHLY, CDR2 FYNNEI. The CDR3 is CASSIDKGGLAAFF. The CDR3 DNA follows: TGTGCCAGCAGTATAGACAAGGGGGGGCTAGCGGCTTTCTTT.

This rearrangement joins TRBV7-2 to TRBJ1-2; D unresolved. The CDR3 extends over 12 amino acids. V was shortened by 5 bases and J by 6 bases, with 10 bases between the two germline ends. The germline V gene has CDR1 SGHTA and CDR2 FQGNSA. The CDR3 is CASSPSADGYTF. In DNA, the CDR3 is TGTGCCAGCAGCCCCTCGGCGGATGGCTACACCTTC.

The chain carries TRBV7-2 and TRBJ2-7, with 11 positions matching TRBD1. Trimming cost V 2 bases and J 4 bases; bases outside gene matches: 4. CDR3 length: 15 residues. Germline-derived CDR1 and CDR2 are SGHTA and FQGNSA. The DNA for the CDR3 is TGTGCCAGCAGCTTAATCGGGACAGGGGGGTACGAGCAGTACTTC. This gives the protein CASSLIGTGGYEQYF.

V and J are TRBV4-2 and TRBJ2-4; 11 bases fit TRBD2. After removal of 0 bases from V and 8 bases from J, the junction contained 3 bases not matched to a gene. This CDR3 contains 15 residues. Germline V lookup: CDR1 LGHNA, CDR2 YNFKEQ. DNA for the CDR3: TGTGCCAGCAGCCAAGAGTCTAGCGGGAGGTACATTCAGTACTTC. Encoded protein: CASSQESSGRYIQYF.

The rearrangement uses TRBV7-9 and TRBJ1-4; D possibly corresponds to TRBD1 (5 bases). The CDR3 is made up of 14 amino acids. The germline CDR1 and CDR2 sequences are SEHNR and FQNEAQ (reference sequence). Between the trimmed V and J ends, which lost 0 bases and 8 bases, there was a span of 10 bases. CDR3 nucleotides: TGTGCCAGCAGCTTAGCCAGGGAAGGGGAAAAACTGTTTTTT. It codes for CASSLAREGEKLFF.

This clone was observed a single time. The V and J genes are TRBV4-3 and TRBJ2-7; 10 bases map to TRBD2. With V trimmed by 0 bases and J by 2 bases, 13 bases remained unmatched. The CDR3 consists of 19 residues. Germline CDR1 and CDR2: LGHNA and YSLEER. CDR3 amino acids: CASSQDIGRLTSGPYEQYF. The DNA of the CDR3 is TGCGCCAGCAGCCAAGATATTGGGAGACTGACTAGCGGGCCCTACGAGCAGTACTTC.

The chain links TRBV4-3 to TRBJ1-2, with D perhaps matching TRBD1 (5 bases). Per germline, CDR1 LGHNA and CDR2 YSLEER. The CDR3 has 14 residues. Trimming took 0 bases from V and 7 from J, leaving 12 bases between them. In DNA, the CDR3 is TGCGCCAGCAGCCAAGAGGGCGGGGCTCCTGGCTACACCTTC. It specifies CASSQEGGAPGYTF.

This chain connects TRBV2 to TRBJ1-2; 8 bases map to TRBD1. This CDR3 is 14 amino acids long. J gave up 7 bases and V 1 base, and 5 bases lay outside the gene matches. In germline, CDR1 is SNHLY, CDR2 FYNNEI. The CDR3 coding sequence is TGTGCCAGCAGTGAAGTAGGACAGGGTAGTGGCTACACCTTC. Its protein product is CASSEVGQGSGYTF.

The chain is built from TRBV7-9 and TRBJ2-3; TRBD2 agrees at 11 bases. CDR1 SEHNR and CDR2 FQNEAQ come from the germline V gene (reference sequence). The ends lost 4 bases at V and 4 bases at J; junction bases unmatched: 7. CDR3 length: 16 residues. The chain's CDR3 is CASSSQLAGAADTQYF. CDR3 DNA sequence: TGTGCCAGCAGCTCGCAACTAGCGGGAGCCGCAGATACGCAGTATTTT.

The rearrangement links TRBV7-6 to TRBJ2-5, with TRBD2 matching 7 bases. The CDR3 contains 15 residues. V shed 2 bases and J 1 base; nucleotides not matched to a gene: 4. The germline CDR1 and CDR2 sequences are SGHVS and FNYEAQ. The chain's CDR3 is CASSLRRGSQETQYF. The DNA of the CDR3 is TGTGCCAGCAGCTTACGGCGGGGGAGCCAAGAGACCCAGTACTTC.

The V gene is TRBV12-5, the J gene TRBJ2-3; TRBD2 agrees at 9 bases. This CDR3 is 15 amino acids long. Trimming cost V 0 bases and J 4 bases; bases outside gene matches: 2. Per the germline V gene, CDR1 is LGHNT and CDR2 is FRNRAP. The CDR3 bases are TGTGCTAGTGGTTTGGTAAGCGGGGGGTCAGATACGCAGTATTTT. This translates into CASGLVSGGSDTQYF. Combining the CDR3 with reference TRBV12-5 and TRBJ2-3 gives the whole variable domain DARVTQTPRHKVTEMGQEVTMRCQPILGHNTVFWYRQTMMQGLELLAYFRNRAPLDDSGMPKDRFSAEMPDATLATLKIQPSEPRDSAVYFCASGLVSGGSDTQYFGPGTRLTVL.

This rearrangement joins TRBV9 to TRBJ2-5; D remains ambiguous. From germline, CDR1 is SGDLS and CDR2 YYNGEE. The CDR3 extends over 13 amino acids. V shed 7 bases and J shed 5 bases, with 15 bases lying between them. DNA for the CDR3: TGTGCCAGCGACCTAGTGCGTTGGGAGACCCAGTACTTC. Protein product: CASDLVRWETQYF. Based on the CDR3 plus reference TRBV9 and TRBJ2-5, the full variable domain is DSGVTQTPKHLITATGQRVTLRCSPRSGDLSVYWYQQSLDQGLQFLIQYYNGEERAKGNILERFSAQQFPDLHSELNLSSLELGDSALYFCASDLVRWETQYFGPGTRLLVL.